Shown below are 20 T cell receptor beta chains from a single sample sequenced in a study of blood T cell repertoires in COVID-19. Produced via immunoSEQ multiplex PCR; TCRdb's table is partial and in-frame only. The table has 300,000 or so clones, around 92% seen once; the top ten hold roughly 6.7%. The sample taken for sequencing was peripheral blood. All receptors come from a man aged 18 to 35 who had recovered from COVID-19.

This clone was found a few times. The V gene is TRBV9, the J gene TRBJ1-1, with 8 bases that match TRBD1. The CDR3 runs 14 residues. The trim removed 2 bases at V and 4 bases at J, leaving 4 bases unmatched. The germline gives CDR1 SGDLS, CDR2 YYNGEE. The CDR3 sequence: CASSVQGAVTEAFF. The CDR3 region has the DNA TGTGCCAGCAGCGTTCAGGGGGCGGTCACTGAAGCTTTCTTT.

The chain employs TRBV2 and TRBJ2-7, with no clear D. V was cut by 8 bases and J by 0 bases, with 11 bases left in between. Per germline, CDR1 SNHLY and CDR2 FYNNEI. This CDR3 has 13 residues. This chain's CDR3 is CASQRGTSYEQYF. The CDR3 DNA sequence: TGTGCCAGCCAAAGAGGCACCTCCTACGAGCAGTACTTC. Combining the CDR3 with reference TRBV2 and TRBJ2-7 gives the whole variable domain EPEVTQTPSHQVTQMGQEVILRCVPISNHLYFYWYRQILGQKVEFLVSFYNNEISEKSEIFDDQFSVERPDGSNFTLKIRSTKLEDSAMYFCASQRGTSYEQYFGPGTRLTVT.

CDR3 sequence (DNA): TGTGCCAGCAGGAAACTAGCGTTGTACGAGCAGTACTTC. It encodes CASRKLALYEQYF. The rearrangement links TRBV6-5 to TRBJ2-7; 7 bases are a match to TRBD2. Germline lookup yields CDR1 MNHEY and CDR2 SVGAGI. After removal of 6 bases from V and 4 bases from J, the junction contained 6 bases not matched to a gene. There are 13 residues in the CDR3.

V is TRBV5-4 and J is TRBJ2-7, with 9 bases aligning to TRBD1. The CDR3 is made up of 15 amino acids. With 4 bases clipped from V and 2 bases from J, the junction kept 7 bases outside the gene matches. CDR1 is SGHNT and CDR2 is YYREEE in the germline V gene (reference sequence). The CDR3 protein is CASSPGGTGPYEQYF. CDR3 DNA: TGTGCCAGCAGCCCTGGGGGGACAGGGCCCTACGAGCAGTACTTC.

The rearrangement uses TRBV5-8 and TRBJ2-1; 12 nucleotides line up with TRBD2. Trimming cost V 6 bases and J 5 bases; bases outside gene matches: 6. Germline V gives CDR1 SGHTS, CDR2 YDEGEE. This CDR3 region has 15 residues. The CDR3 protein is CASTRTSGGHNEQFF. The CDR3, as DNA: TGTGCCAGCACCCGAACTAGCGGGGGGCACAATGAGCAGTTCTTC.

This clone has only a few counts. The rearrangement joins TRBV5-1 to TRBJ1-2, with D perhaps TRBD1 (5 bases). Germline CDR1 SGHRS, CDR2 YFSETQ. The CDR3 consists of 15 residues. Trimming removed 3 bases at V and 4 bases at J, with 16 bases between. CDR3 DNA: TGCGCCAGCAGCTGGTGGGGGGATCCCAGCTATGGCTACACCTTC. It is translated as CASSWWGDPSYGYTF.

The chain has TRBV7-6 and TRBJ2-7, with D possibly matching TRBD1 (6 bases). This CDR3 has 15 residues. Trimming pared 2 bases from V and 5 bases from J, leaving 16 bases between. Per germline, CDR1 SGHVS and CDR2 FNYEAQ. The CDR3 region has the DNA TGTGCCAGCAGCTTATCCCAGGGAAGGACAGACGAGCAGTACTTC. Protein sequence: CASSLSQGRTDEQYF. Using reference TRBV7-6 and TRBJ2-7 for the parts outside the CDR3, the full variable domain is GAGVSQSPRYKVTKRGQDVALRCDPISGHVSLYWYRQALGQGPEFLTYFNYEAQQDKSGLPNDRFSAERPEGSISTLTIQRTEQRDSAMYRCASSLSQGRTDEQYFGPGTRLTVT.

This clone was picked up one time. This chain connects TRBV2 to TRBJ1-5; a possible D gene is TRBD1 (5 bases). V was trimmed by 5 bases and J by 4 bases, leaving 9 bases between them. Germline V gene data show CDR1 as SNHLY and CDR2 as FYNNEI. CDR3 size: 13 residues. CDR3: CASSHRNNQPQHF. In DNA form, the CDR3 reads TGTGCCAGCAGTCACAGGAATAATCAGCCCCAGCATTTT.

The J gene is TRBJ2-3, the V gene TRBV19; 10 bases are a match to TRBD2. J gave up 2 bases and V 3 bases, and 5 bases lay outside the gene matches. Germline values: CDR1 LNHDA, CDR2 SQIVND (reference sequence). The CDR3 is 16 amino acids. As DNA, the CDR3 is TGTGCCAGTAGTATGGGGACTAGCGAGATCACAGATACGCAGTATTTT. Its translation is CASSMGTSEITDTQYF.

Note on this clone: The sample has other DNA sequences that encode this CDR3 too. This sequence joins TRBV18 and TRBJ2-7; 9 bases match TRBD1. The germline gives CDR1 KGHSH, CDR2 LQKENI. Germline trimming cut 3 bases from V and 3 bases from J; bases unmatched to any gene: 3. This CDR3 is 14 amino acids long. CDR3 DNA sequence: TGTGCCAGCTCACCGGGACAGGGCCTCTACGAGCAGTACTTC. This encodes CASSPGQGLYEQYF.

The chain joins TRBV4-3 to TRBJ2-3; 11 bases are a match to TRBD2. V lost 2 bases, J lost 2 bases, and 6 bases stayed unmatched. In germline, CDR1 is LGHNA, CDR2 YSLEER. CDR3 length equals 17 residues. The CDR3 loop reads CASSQQPSGGTTDTQYF. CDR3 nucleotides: TGCGCCAGCAGCCAACAACCTAGCGGGGGGACCACAGATACGCAGTATTTT.

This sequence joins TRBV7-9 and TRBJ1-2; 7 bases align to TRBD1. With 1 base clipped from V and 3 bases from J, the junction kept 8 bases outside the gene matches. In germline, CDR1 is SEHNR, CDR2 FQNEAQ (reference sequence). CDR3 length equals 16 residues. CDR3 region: CASSLVWAGGHYGYTF. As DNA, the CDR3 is TGTGCCAGCAGCTTAGTTTGGGCAGGGGGGCACTATGGCTACACCTTC.

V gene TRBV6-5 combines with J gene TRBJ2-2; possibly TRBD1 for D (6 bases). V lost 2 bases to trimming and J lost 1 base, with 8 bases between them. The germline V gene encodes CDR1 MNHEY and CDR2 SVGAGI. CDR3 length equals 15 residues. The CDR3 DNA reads TGTGCCAGCAGTTACCTCAGGGGGAACACCGGGGAGCTGTTTTTT. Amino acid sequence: CASSYLRGNTGELFF.

CDR3 bases: TGTGCCAGCAGCTTCGGAGCTTTAGAGACCCAGTACTTC. Its protein is CASSFGALETQYF. The chain has TRBV7-3 and TRBJ2-5, with D hard to call. V dropped 3 bases and J dropped 4 bases, with 9 bases sitting between them. The CDR3 covers 13 residues. The germline gives CDR1 SGHTA, CDR2 FQGTGA.

DNA for the CDR3: TGTGCCAGCAGTTACTCATTGGGACCAGGGGACTATGGCTACACCTTC. Amino acid sequence: CASSYSLGPGDYGYTF. The gene calls are TRBV6-5 and TRBJ1-2; tentative D call: TRBD1 (6 bases). Germline V gene sequence: CDR1 MNHEY, CDR2 SVGAGI. This CDR3 is 16 amino acids long. Trimming stripped 0 bases from V and 3 bases from J, with 14 bases between.

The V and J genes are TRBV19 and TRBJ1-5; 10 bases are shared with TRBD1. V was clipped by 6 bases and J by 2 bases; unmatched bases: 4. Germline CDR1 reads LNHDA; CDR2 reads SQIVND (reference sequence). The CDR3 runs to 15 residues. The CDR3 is CASRDGTGGNQPQHF. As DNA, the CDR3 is TGTGCCAGTAGGGACGGGACAGGGGGCAATCAGCCCCAGCATTTT.

The chain's CDR3 is CASSIGHYEAFF. CDR3 DNA: TGTGCCAGCAGTATCGGACACTATGAAGCTTTCTTT. The chain uses TRBV12-3 or TRBV12-4 and TRBJ1-1; TRBD1 might be the D (5 bases). There are 12 residues in the CDR3. The V gene lost 5 bases and the J gene lost 7 bases, with 11 bases spanning the gap.

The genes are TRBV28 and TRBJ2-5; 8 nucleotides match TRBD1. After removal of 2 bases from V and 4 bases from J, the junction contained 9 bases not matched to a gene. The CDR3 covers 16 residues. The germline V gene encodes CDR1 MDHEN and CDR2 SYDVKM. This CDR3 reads CASSLIIGQGGETQYF. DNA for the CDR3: TGTGCCAGCAGTTTAATTATAGGACAGGGCGGAGAGACCCAGTACTTC.

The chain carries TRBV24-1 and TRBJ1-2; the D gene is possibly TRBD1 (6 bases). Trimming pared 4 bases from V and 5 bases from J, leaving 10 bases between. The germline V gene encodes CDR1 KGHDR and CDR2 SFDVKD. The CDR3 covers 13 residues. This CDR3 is CATSEQGWYGYTF. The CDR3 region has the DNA TGTGCCACCAGTGAACAGGGTTGGTATGGCTACACCTTC.

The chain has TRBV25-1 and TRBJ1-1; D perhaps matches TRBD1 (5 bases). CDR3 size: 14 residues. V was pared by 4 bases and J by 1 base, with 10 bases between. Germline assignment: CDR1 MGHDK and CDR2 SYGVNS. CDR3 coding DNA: TGTGCCAGCAGTGTTGGGGGAGGGAACACTGAAGCTTTCTTT. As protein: CASSVGGGNTEAFF.